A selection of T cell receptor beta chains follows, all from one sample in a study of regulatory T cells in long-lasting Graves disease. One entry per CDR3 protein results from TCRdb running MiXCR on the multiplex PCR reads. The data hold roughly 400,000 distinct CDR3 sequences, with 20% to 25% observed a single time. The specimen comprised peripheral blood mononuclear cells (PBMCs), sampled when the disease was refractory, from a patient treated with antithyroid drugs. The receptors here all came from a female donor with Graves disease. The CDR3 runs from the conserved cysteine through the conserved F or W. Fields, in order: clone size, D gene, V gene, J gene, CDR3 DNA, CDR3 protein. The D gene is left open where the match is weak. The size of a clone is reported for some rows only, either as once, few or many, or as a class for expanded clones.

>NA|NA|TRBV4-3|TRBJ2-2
TGCGCCAGCAGCCCAGTTCGGGGCACCGGGGAGCTGTTTTTT
CASSPVRGTGELFF
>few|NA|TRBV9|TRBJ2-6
TGTGCCAGCAGCGTATCCCCCGGGGCCTCTGGGGCCAACGTCCTGACTTTC
CASSVSPGASGANVLTF
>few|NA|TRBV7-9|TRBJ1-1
TGTGCCAGCAGCGAAGCCGAAAGGGGCCATTACACTGAAGCTTTCTTT
CASSEAERGHYTEAFF
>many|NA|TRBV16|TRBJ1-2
TGTGCCAGCAGCCAATCACGCCGGGAAATCGACTATGGCTACACCTTC
CASSQSRREIDYGYTF
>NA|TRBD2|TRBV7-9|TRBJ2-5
TGTGCCAGCAGCTCCGCCGGGACTACTCAAGAGACCCAGTACTTC
CASSSAGTTQETQYF
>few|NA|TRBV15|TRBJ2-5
TGTGCCACCAGCCCGGGTAGGGAGACCCAGTACTTC
CATSPGRETQYF
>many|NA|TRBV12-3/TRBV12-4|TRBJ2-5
TGTGCCAGCAGCCCCGATAGTGGTGAGACCCAGTACTTC
CASSPDSGETQYF
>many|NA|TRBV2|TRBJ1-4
TGTGCCAGCAGTGAACTGGACGGGAATGAAAAACTGTTTTTT
CASSELDGNEKLFF
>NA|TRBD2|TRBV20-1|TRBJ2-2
TGCAGTGCCCGCGGGGGGACCGGGGAGCTGTTTTTT
CSARGGTGELFF
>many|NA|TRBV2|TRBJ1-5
TGTGCCAGCAGTGAGGACAGCCGACAGCCCCAGCATTTT
CASSEDSRQPQHF
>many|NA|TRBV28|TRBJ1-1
TGTGCCAGCACCTGGGGGGGGAACACTGAAGCTTTCTTT
CASTWGGNTEAFF
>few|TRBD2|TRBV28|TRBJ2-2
TGTGCCAGCAGTTTTTTGAATCCTAGACTAGCGGGAGCTTACACCGGGGAGCTGTTTTTT
CASSFLNPRLAGAYTGELFF
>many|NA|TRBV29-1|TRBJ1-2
TGCAGCGGTAAAGTTAGGGGAGAAGATGGCTACACCTTC
CSGKVRGEDGYTF
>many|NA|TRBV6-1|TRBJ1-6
TGTGCCAGCAGGTCCATTGACCTCGTCTATAATTCACCCCTCCACTTT
CASRSIDLVYNSPLHF
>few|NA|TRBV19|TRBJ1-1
TGTGCCAGTAGTACCCAAGACACCTCGAACACTGAAGCTTTCTTT
CASSTQDTSNTEAFF
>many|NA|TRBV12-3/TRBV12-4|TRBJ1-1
TGTGCCAGCAGTTTAGACCTGGGTCCGAACACTGAAGCTTTCTTT
CASSLDLGPNTEAFF
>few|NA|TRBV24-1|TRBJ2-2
TGTGCCACCAGTGAGAACACCGGGGAGCTGTTTTTT
CATSENTGELFF
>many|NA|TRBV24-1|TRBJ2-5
TGTGCCACCAGTGATCCGCGGGGAGAGACCCAGTACTTC
CATSDPRGETQYF
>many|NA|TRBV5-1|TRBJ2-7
TGCGCCAGCAGCTTGATGTTCGGCGGCGCGCAAATAACAGCCTCCTACGAGCAGTACTTC
CASSLMFGGAQITASYEQYF
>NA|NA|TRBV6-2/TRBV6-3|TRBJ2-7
TGTGCCAGCAGTTACTCGAGTAGCGGACCCTACGAGCAGTACTTC
CASSYSSSGPYEQYF
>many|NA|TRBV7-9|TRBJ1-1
TGTGCCAGCAGCTTATTTGCAGAGAACACTGAAGCTTTCTTT
CASSLFAENTEAFF
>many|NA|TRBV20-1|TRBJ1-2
TGCAGTGCTAGAGATCAAGGGGACTATGGCTACACCTTC
CSARDQGDYGYTF
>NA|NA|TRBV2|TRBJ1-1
TGTGCCAGCGGTGAAGGGACGAGGGGGAACACTGAAGCTTTCTTT
CASGEGTRGNTEAFF